This record concerns one T cell receptor (beta chain) sequence. Source study methods: By means of reference gene primer amplification, nucleated cell counts were estimated. Data came from immunoSEQ multiplex PCR; TCRdb stores just in-frame clones and leaves some out. V, J and clone size are those of that table, while D and trimming were read from the DNA. Altogether a few hundred thousand clones are present, roughly 86% being singletons, with the ten largest covering about 9.2%. The sample is drawn from a study of blood T cell repertoires in COVID-19. The receptor comes from a man aged 35-49 years who had recovered from COVID-19. Sequenced: peripheral blood.

CDR3 in DNA: TGTGCCAGCAGCTTAGACCCTATTGGTAATGAGCAGTTCTTC. Amino acid sequence: CASSLDPIGNEQFF. The gene calls are TRBV11-3 and TRBJ2-1; D remains ambiguous. Germline V gives CDR1 SGHNT, CDR2 YENEEA. CDR3 length: 14 residues. Trimming stripped 0 bases from V and 7 bases from J, with 10 bases between. Using reference TRBV11-3 and TRBJ2-1 for the parts outside the CDR3, the full variable domain is EAGVVQSPRYKIIEKKQPVAFWCNPISGHNTLYWYLQNLGQGPELLIRYENEEAVDDSQLPKDRFSAERLKGVDSTLKIQPAELGDSAVYLCASSLDPIGNEQFFGPGTRLTVL.